This entry describes one TCR beta chain. TCRdb keeps only in-frame clones here, not all; method: immunoSEQ multiplex PCR. The table has 95,000 to 150,000 clones, 80% to 90% seen once; the top ten hold around 0.81%. These data come from a study of blood T cell repertoires in COVID-19. About the study: PBMCs, B-cell-depleted T cells, or T cells were the source of the cDNA or gDNA that made up the material.

The V gene end was trimmed by 8 bases and the J gene end by 5 bases; junction bases not matched to a gene: 5. This CDR3 has 13 residues. The chain has TRBV12-3 or TRBV12-4 and TRBJ2-2; the match to TRBD2 covers 7 bases. This clonotype was sampled from a woman in her forties or fifties with active or convalescent COVID-19. Sequenced input: peripheral blood. CDR3 sequence (DNA): TGTGCCAGCGGCGGACTAGTTACCGGGGAGCTGTTTTTT. It encodes CASGGLVTGELFF.